These 32 T cell receptor beta chains originate from one sample sequenced in a study of regulatory T cells in long-lasting Graves disease. Documented time point: newly diagnosed GD, antithyroid drugs for less than 3 months. With RNA extracted from PBMCs as input, the TCR library was made. To make TCR beta libraries, researchers used iRepertoire HTBI primers and Arm-PCR of CDR3 regions. Each CDR3 protein gets one entry after TCRdb re-called the multiplex PCR reads with MiXCR. The sample includes approximately 490,000 distinct CDR3 sequences, under 20% of them seen just once. The sample was also linked to a second study, of T cells in Graves' hyperthyroidism and ophthalmopathy.

This specimen consisted of peripheral blood mononuclear cells (PBMCs), obtained at new diagnosis, from a patient treated with antithyroid drugs. The receptors were sampled from a man between 40 and 49 years old with Graves disease.

The chain combines TRBV5-4 with TRBJ2-7, with unresolved D. V was trimmed by 0 bases and J by 7 bases, leaving 8 bases between them. This CDR3 comprises 12 residues. Germline V gene lookup returns CDR1 SGHNT and CDR2 YYREEE (reference sequence). CDR3 protein: CASSLDQREQYF. CDR3 coding DNA: TGTGCCAGCAGCTTGGATCAAAGAGAGCAGTACTTC.

This clonotype was seen at least ten times. This sequence joins TRBV5-4 and TRBJ2-1; D unclear. CDR1 is SGHNT and CDR2 is YYREEE in the germline V gene (reference sequence). V was shortened by 5 bases and J by 4 bases, with 7 bases between the two germline ends. CDR3 length equals 12 residues. The CDR3 sequence: CASSGRYNEQFF. The CDR3 nucleotides are TGTGCCAGCAGTGGCAGGTACAATGAGCAGTTCTTC. Full variable domain (missing parts from reference TRBV5-4 and TRBJ2-1): ETGVTQSPTHLIKTRGQQVTLRCSSQSGHNTVSWYQQALGQGPQFIFQYYREEENGRGNFPPRFSGLQFPNYSSELNVNALELDDSALYLCASSGRYNEQFFGPGTRLTVL.

This clonotype was counted many times. This chain uses TRBV28 with TRBJ2-4; no firm D call. In germline, CDR1 is MDHEN, CDR2 SYDVKM. The ends were cut back, 5 bases at V and 0 bases at J, with 11 bases in the middle. The length of the CDR3 is 15 residues. The CDR3 bases are TGTGCCAGCAGTCTCCCACCCGTAGCCAAAAACATTCAGTACTTC. Its translation: CASSLPPVAKNIQYF.

This clonotype was detected many times. The genes are TRBV27 and TRBJ2-3, with 9 bases fitting TRBD2. CDR3 size: 16 residues. Germline CDR1 MNHEY, CDR2 SMNVEV (reference sequence). V shed 1 base and J 4 bases; nucleotides not matched to a gene: 6. CDR3 residues: CASSLLVAGDADTQYF. In DNA form, the CDR3 reads TGTGCCAGCAGTTTATTGGTAGCGGGAGACGCAGATACGCAGTATTTT.

This clonotype was found many times. This chain joins TRBV5-1 and TRBJ2-5; TRBD2 agrees at 7 bases. This CDR3 region has 18 residues. Germline-derived CDR1 and CDR2 are SGHRS and YFSETQ. Germline trimming cut 4 bases from V and 4 bases from J; bases unmatched to any gene: 19. CDR3 protein: CASSPGGAGMVVGETQYF. In nucleotides, the CDR3 is TGCGCCAGCAGCCCCGGCGGAGCGGGAATGGTCGTGGGAGAGACCCAGTACTTC.

The table lists this clonotype with a few counts. This chain joins TRBV6-1 and TRBJ1-4; D perhaps matches TRBD1 (5 bases). Deletions cut 2 bases from V and 8 bases from J, with 21 bases between. CDR1 is MNHNS and CDR2 is SASEGT in the germline V gene. The CDR3 extends over 17 amino acids. DNA of the CDR3: TGTGCCAGCAGTGAAACGGGCGGGCGGCAGGGAAACGAAAAACTGTTTTTT. It yields the protein CASSETGGRQGNEKLFF.

The chain recombines TRBV12-3 or TRBV12-4 with TRBJ2-1; 9 bases agree with TRBD2. The J call may be mistaken, given a closer DNA end match to TRBJ2-4. This CDR3 contains 15 residues. The chain's CDR3 is CASSPSSGEKNIQYF. CDR3 in DNA: TGTGCCAGCAGTCCATCTAGCGGGGAAAAAAACATTCAGTACTTC.

This clonotype was counted a few times. The chain links TRBV20-1 to TRBJ1-6; no firm D call. V gave up 6 bases and J gave up 5 bases, with 14 bases separating them. CDR1 DFQATT and CDR2 SNEGSKA come from the germline V gene (reference sequence). The length of the CDR3 is 14 residues. The CDR3 DNA is TGCAGTGCGAACCCCCCCAAGGATAATTCACCCCTCCACTTT. This translates into CSANPPKDNSPLHF.

This chain connects TRBV7-9 to TRBJ2-1; 9 positions match TRBD2. There are 16 residues in the CDR3. Germline trimming cut 5 bases from V and 0 bases from J; bases unmatched to any gene: 5. Per the germline V gene, CDR1 is SEHNR and CDR2 is FQNEAQ (reference sequence). This CDR3 reads CASSPTSGYSYNEQFF. The CDR3, as DNA: TGTGCCAGCAGCCCTACTAGCGGGTACTCCTACAATGAGCAGTTCTTC.

This clonotype was seen more than once but under ten times. Mismatch with germline at one junction end may stem from a read error. V and J are TRBV28 and TRBJ2-5; D gene ambiguous. This CDR3 region has 14 residues. Germline CDR1 is MDHEN and CDR2 is SYDVKM. Here the CDR3 DNA reads TGTGCCAGCAGCCCCGGAGTGAATCAAGAGATCCAGTACTTC. The encoded protein is CASSPGVNQEIQYF.

This clonotype occurred many times. In DNA, the CDR3 is TGTGCCAGCAGTTTTGTCTGGACAGGGTCCTACGAGCAGTACTTC. Protein: CASSFVWTGSYEQYF. The V and J genes are TRBV28 and TRBJ2-7, with 8 nucleotides matching TRBD1. The germline V gene encodes CDR1 MDHEN and CDR2 SYDVKM. V dropped 3 bases and J dropped 1; count of bases not matched to a gene: 5. The CDR3 extends over 15 amino acids.

This clonotype was found a few times. The chain joins TRBV2 to TRBJ2-2; 9 bases map to TRBD1. The CDR3 extends over 17 amino acids. Per the germline V gene, CDR1 is SNHLY and CDR2 is FYNNEI. J gave up 6 bases and V 7 bases, and 15 bases lay outside the gene matches. Here the CDR3 reads CASTGTGGRKTAGELFF. CDR3 nucleotides: TGTGCCAGCACCGGTACAGGGGGCAGAAAGACGGCCGGGGAGCTGTTTTTT.

As to this clonotype: This may arise from a read error, as a much more abundant clone is one base away. The rearrangement uses TRBV18 and TRBJ1-1; 7 bases map to TRBD1. CDR1 is KGHSH, CDR2 LQKENI, per germline. This CDR3 is 16 amino acids long. V lost 2 bases, J lost 2 bases, and 8 bases stayed unmatched. CDR3 sequence: CASSPRQGVANTEAFF. CDR3 in DNA: TGTGCCAGCTCACCAAGACAGGGTGTGGCCAACACTGAAGCTTTCTTT.

The chain carries TRBV30 and TRBJ2-1, with 12 bases that match TRBD2. CDR1 and CDR2 (germline): GTSNPN, SVGIG (reference sequence). V lost 3 bases, J lost 5 bases, and 8 bases stayed unmatched. The CDR3 sequence is 16 residues long. The CDR3 nucleotides read TGTGCCTGGAGACAGACTAGCGGGAGACCGAACAATGAGCAGTTCTTC. Translating it yields CAWRQTSGRPNNEQFF. The complete variable domain, with remaining parts taken from reference TRBV30 and TRBJ2-1, reads SQTIHQWPATLVQPVGSPLSLECTVEGTSNPNLYWYRQAAGRGLQLLFYSVGIGQISSEVPQNLSASRPQDRQFILSSKKLLLSDSGFYLCAWRQTSGRPNNEQFFGPGTRLTVL.

Remarks on this clonotype: A much bigger clone sits one base away, suggesting this may be a read error. The J gene is TRBJ2-1, the V gene TRBV3-1; TRBD2 agrees at 9 bases. The ends lost 2 bases at V and 10 bases at J; junction bases unmatched: 9. Germline CDR1 reads LGHDT; CDR2 reads YNNKEL (reference sequence). The CDR3 is 15 residues long. CDR3 protein: CASSQFLAGSGEQFF. DNA for the CDR3: TGTGCCAGCAGCCAATTTCTAGCGGGGTCTGGGGAGCAGTTCTTC.

The CDR3 spells CASSLSGSSYEQFF. CDR3 DNA: TGCGCCAGTTCCCTTTCCGGGAGCTCCTACGAGCAGTTCTTC. The V gene is TRBV5-1, the J gene TRBJ2-1; a weak D match, TRBD2 (6 bases). The CDR3 is 14 amino acids. The germline V and J ends were trimmed by 8 bases and 10 bases, with 22 bases remaining between them. Germline-derived CDR1 and CDR2 are SGHRS and YFSETQ.

Turning to this clonotype: A read error likely explains this, since a far larger clone differs by one base. The chain is built from TRBV6-1 and TRBJ2-4, with a weak D call TRBD2 (5 bases). Per germline, CDR1 MNHNS and CDR2 SASEGT. Trimming cost V 10 bases and J 13 bases, with 20 bases left between them. The CDR3 length is 12 residues. The CDR3 DNA reads as TGTGCCATTGGGGAGAGTTACAATGAGCAGTACTTC. Translation: CAIGESYNEQYF.

This clonotype was counted many times. The CDR3 reads CASSPHRTAAYTDTQYF. DNA of the CDR3: TGTGCCAGCAGTCCCCACCGGACGGCAGCTTACACAGATACGCAGTATTTT. V and J are TRBV6-1 and TRBJ2-3; D not certain. The length of the CDR3 is 17 residues. Trimming took 5 bases from V and 2 from J, leaving 20 bases between them. Germline loops: CDR1 MNHNS, CDR2 SASEGT.

This sequence joins TRBV5-5 and TRBJ2-2, with D unclear. V was pared by 0 bases and J by 2 bases, with 17 bases between. The CDR3 has 18 residues. Germline V gives CDR1 SGHKS, CDR2 YYEKEE (reference sequence). CDR3 coding DNA: TGTGCCAGCAGCTTGGTTTGGCCACCAGAACTCAACACCGGGGAGCTGTTTTTT. Translating it yields CASSLVWPPELNTGELFF.

The chain has TRBV5-1 and TRBJ2-1; the match to TRBD2 covers 11 bases. V was pared by 6 bases and J by 3 bases, with 8 bases of the junction left unmatched. In germline, CDR1 is SGHRS, CDR2 YFSETQ. The CDR3 is 16 residues long. The CDR3: CASTRTTSGIYNEQFF. The CDR3 DNA is TGCGCCAGCACCCGCACGACTAGCGGGATCTACAATGAGCAGTTCTTC.

As for this clonotype: This sequence may be a read error, since a much larger clone differs from it by one base. The CDR3 spells CASSQAGTGQEAQYF. CDR3 DNA sequence: TGTGCCAGCAGCCAAGCTGGGACAGGTCAGGAGGCCCAGTACTTC. This sequence joins TRBV2 and TRBJ2-5; 8 positions agree with TRBD1. CDR3 length: 15 amino acids. Unmatched junction bases numbered 15, after V lost 6 bases and J lost 9 bases. CDR1 and CDR2 (germline): SNHLY, FYNNEI. The full variable domain, with the rest looked up from reference TRBV2 and TRBJ2-5, is EPEVTQTPSHQVTQMGQEVILRCVPISNHLYFYWYRQILGQKVEFLVSFYNNEISEKSEIFDDQFSVERPDGSNFTLKIRSTKLEDSAMYFCASSQAGTGQEAQYFGPGTRLLVL.

This chain uses TRBV14 with TRBJ2-1; weak D call: TRBD2 (6 bases). The CDR3 length is 13 residues. Germline V lookup: CDR1 SGHDN, CDR2 FVKESK. V dropped 1 base and J dropped 12 bases, with 13 bases sitting between them. CDR3 bases: TGTGCCAGCAGCCAAGGGGGACTTTTTGTGCAGTTCTTC. This gives the protein CASSQGGLFVQFF.

This clonotype showed up just a few times. This chain joins TRBV19 and TRBJ2-3, with D perhaps TRBD2 (6 bases). The germline V and J ends were trimmed by 7 bases and 2 bases, with 10 bases remaining between them. Germline assignment: CDR1 LNHDA and CDR2 SQIVND (reference sequence). The CDR3 has 13 residues. The chain's CDR3 is CASKEGITDTQYF. As DNA, the CDR3 is TGTGCCAGTAAGGAGGGTATCACAGATACGCAGTATTTT.

This clonotype has ten or more counts. The rearrangement joins TRBV12-3 or TRBV12-4 to TRBJ1-5; 7 nucleotides line up with TRBD1. This CDR3 is built from 15 residues. V was clipped by 5 bases and J by 11 bases; unmatched bases: 15. This CDR3 reads CASSASQGRGTAQHF. The CDR3 DNA is TGTGCCAGCAGTGCCAGCCAGGGCAGGGGGACAGCCCAGCATTTT.

This chain connects TRBV20-1 to TRBJ2-7, with TRBD2 matching over 9 bases. V was pared by 4 bases and J by 7 bases, with 17 bases of the junction left unmatched. This CDR3 has 16 amino acids. Germline-derived CDR1 and CDR2 are DFQATT and SNEGSKA (reference sequence). The CDR3 reads CSAKPPGVAGVYEQYF. In nucleotides, the CDR3 is TGCAGTGCTAAACCCCCCGGGGTAGCGGGAGTTTATGAGCAGTACTTC.

The chain couples TRBV20-1 to TRBJ2-2; TRBD2 matches at 13 bases. The V gene end was trimmed by 6 bases and the J gene end by 6 bases; junction bases not matched to a gene: 10. The CDR3 is made up of 16 amino acids. Germline loops: CDR1 DFQATT, CDR2 SNEGSKA (reference sequence). In nucleotides, the CDR3 is TGCAGTGCAAGGCCCGGACTAGCGGGAGTTCCCGGGGAGCTGTTTTTT. This codes for CSARPGLAGVPGELFF.

Ten or more counts support this clonotype. The rearrangement uses TRBV27 and TRBJ2-7; 10 nucleotides agree with TRBD2. This CDR3 region has 15 residues. Germline V lookup: CDR1 MNHEY, CDR2 SMNVEV (reference sequence). V was clipped by 7 bases and J by 6 bases; unmatched bases: 12. DNA for the CDR3: TGTGCCAGCACACCACGTATAGCGGGAGGACGCGAGCAGTACTTC. Protein: CASTPRIAGGREQYF.

The table lists this clonotype with many counts. The chain joins TRBV20-1 to TRBJ2-1; the match to TRBD2 covers 9 bases. Germline V CDR1 and CDR2: DFQATT, SNEGSKA (reference sequence). Trimming cost V 0 bases and J 6 bases; bases outside gene matches: 9. The CDR3 consists of 16 residues. The CDR3 sequence is CSARDSRREGTNEQFF. As DNA, the CDR3 is TGCAGTGCTAGAGATTCGAGGCGGGAGGGCACCAATGAGCAGTTCTTC.

The chain carries TRBV29-1 and TRBJ1-1; TRBD1 might be the D (6 bases). Germline V CDR1 and CDR2: SQVTM, ANQGSEA. The V end was cut by 6 bases, the J end by 6 bases, with 14 bases between. The CDR3 length is 12 residues. The CDR3 sequence: CSVTQGSSEAFF. CDR3 DNA sequence: TGCAGCGTCACTCAGGGGAGCTCTGAAGCTTTCTTT.

This clonotype has at least ten counts. The chain recombines TRBV5-1 with TRBJ1-1; TRBD1 matches at 10 bases. Per germline, CDR1 SGHRS and CDR2 YFSETQ. This CDR3 has 16 amino acids. Germline trimming cut 4 bases from V and 3 bases from J; bases unmatched to any gene: 9. CDR3 sequence (DNA): TGCGCCAGCAGCCTGACCCGGACAGGGGGTGACACTGAAGCTTTCTTT. Protein product: CASSLTRTGGDTEAFF.

The table lists this clonotype with a few counts. The chain joins TRBV9 to TRBJ2-3; D unresolved. The DNA end is more similar to TRBJ2-5, so the J call may be wrong. The CDR3 loop spans 18 amino acids. Germline loops: CDR1 SGDLS, CDR2 YYNGEE. CDR3 bases: TGTGCCAGCAGCGAGAGCCCCCCCGGACGACGGATTCGAGAGACCCAGTACTTC. This sequence encodes CASSESPPGRRIRETQYF.

This clonotype was recorded at least ten times. V is TRBV29-1 and J is TRBJ2-3, with 7 bases identical to TRBD1. V was pared by 7 bases and J by 6 bases, with 10 bases of the junction left unmatched. In germline, CDR1 is SQVTM, CDR2 ANQGSEA. CDR3 length: 13 amino acids. The CDR3 here is CSARGTIGDTQYF. The CDR3 nucleotides read TGCAGCGCCAGGGGGACAATCGGTGATACGCAGTATTTT.